These T cell receptor beta chains were read from a single sample in a study of CD8 T cells in ankylosing spondylitis. TCRdb recomputed calls from the 5' RACE reads with MiXCR, one row per CDR3 protein. The repertoire holds around 490,000 distinct CDR3 sequences, with approximately 5% as singletons. The sample comprised blood, either unsorted or a sorted T cell fraction (not recorded which). Receptor source: a male donor with ankylosing spondylitis. The CDR3 runs from the conserved cysteine through the conserved F or W. The order of the fields is CDR3 protein, CDR3 DNA, V gene, clone size, D gene, J gene. A D gene is named only where the DNA matches it firmly. The size entry is marked missing in some rows and otherwise reads once, few, many or a size class.

CDR3 protein: CASSLASSNTEAFF
CDR3 DNA: TGCGCCAGCAGCTTGGCTAGCAGCAACACTGAAGCTTTCTTT
V gene: TRBV5-1
clone size: .
D gene: .
J gene: TRBJ1-1

CDR3 protein: CASSETGYEQYF
CDR3 DNA: TGTGCCAGCAGCGAGACTGGCTACGAGCAGTACTTC
V gene: TRBV11-2
clone size: many
D gene: .
J gene: TRBJ2-7

CDR3 protein: CASSFVTNTGELFF
CDR3 DNA: TGCGCCAGCAGCTTCGTGACGAACACCGGGGAGCTGTTTTTT
V gene: TRBV5-1
clone size: many
D gene: .
J gene: TRBJ2-2

CDR3 protein: CASSWTGGAETQYF
CDR3 DNA: TGTGCCAGCAGTTGGACAGGGGGCGCAGAGACCCAGTACTTC
V gene: TRBV27
clone size: many
D gene: TRBD1
J gene: TRBJ2-5

CDR3 protein: CATLLWNEQFF
CDR3 DNA: TGTGCCACCCTACTTTGGAATGAGCAGTTCTTC
V gene: TRBV28
clone size: many
D gene: .
J gene: TRBJ2-1

CDR3 protein: CASSHSDRGDEQFF
CDR3 DNA: TGTGCCAGCAGCCATTCAGACAGGGGAGATGAGCAGTTCTTC
V gene: TRBV3-1
clone size: many
D gene: TRBD1
J gene: TRBJ2-1

CDR3 protein: CTARGGADYGYTF
CDR3 DNA: TGCACGGCCCGAGGGGGCGCGGACTATGGCTACACCTTC
V gene: TRBV20-1
clone size: many
D gene: TRBD1
J gene: TRBJ1-2

CDR3 protein: CASSPPSGASYNEQFF
CDR3 DNA: TGTGCCAGCAGTCCCCCGTCAGGGGCGTCCTACAATGAGCAGTTCTTC
V gene: TRBV12-3/TRBV12-4
clone size: many
D gene: .
J gene: TRBJ2-1

CDR3 protein: CASSSPDVGTSPVREQYF
CDR3 DNA: TGTGCCAGCAGTTCCCCAGACGTGGGGACCTCGCCCGTACGAGAGCAGTACTTC
V gene: TRBV12-3/TRBV12-4
clone size: few
D gene: .
J gene: TRBJ2-7

CDR3 protein: CASSLGPTGEAQYF
CDR3 DNA: TGCGCCAGCAGCTTGGGGCCGACAGGGGAAGCGCAGTACTTC
V gene: TRBV5-1
clone size: few
D gene: TRBD1
J gene: TRBJ2-7

CDR3 protein: CASSLEVRAGVDGYTF
CDR3 DNA: TGTGCCAGCAGCTTAGAAGTTAGGGCAGGGGTAGATGGCTACACCTTC
V gene: TRBV7-2
clone size: many
D gene: .
J gene: TRBJ1-2

CDR3 protein: CASGTGVGYTF
CDR3 DNA: TGTGCCTCCGGGACAGGGGTCGGCTACACCTTC
V gene: TRBV10-3
clone size: many
D gene: TRBD1
J gene: TRBJ1-2

CDR3 protein: CASAPGTVGEKLFF
CDR3 DNA: TGTGCCAGCGCTCCCGGGACAGTAGGTGAAAAACTGTTTTTT
V gene: TRBV27
clone size: many
D gene: TRBD1
J gene: TRBJ1-4

CDR3 protein: CSARPTGTVNSPLHF
CDR3 DNA: TGCAGTGCTCGGCCCACGGGGACCGTGAATTCACCCCTCCACTTT
V gene: TRBV20-1
clone size: many
D gene: .
J gene: TRBJ1-6

CDR3 protein: CASRRDLGSYEQYF
CDR3 DNA: TGTGCCAGCAGACGGGACCTAGGCTCCTACGAGCAGTACTTC
V gene: TRBV5-5
clone size: .
D gene: .
J gene: TRBJ2-7

CDR3 protein: CASSQGLAGVNTGELFF
CDR3 DNA: TGTGCCAGCAGCCAAGGCCTAGCGGGAGTGAACACCGGGGAGCTGTTTTTT
V gene: TRBV3-1
clone size: .
D gene: TRBD2
J gene: TRBJ2-2

CDR3 protein: CASSQSTTGTGYNEQFF
CDR3 DNA: TGCGCCAGCAGCCAATCTACCACCGGGACAGGGTACAATGAGCAGTTCTTC
V gene: TRBV4-3
clone size: many
D gene: TRBD1
J gene: TRBJ2-1

CDR3 protein: CASSPWKWETQYF
CDR3 DNA: TGTGCCAGCTCACCTTGGAAATGGGAGACCCAGTACTTC
V gene: TRBV18
clone size: .
D gene: .
J gene: TRBJ2-5

CDR3 protein: CSARDQWEWAFF
CDR3 DNA: TGCAGTGCTAGAGATCAGTGGGAATGGGCTTTCTTT
V gene: TRBV20-1
clone size: many
D gene: .
J gene: TRBJ1-1

CDR3 protein: CASSLSGWQPEQFF
CDR3 DNA: TGTGCCAGCAGTTTATCGGGGTGGCAGCCTGAGCAGTTCTTC
V gene: TRBV12-3/TRBV12-4
clone size: many
D gene: .
J gene: TRBJ2-1

CDR3 protein: CASSWVALRSYNEQFF
CDR3 DNA: TGCGCCAGCAGCTGGGTGGCTTTGAGATCCTACAATGAGCAGTTCTTC
V gene: TRBV4-1
clone size: many
D gene: .
J gene: TRBJ2-1

CDR3 protein: CASRRAGDTDTQYF
CDR3 DNA: TGTGCCAGCAGACGCGCAGGGGACACAGATACGCAGTATTTT
V gene: TRBV6-1
clone size: many
D gene: .
J gene: TRBJ2-3

CDR3 protein: CSARDPFYVYGYTF
CDR3 DNA: TGCAGTGCTAGAGATCCCTTTTACGTCTATGGCTACACCTTC
V gene: TRBV20-1
clone size: many
D gene: .
J gene: TRBJ1-2

CDR3 protein: CASSPPIGSDEQFF
CDR3 DNA: TGTGCCAGCAGCCCACCTATAGGGTCTGATGAGCAGTTCTTC
V gene: TRBV12-3/TRBV12-4
clone size: many
D gene: .
J gene: TRBJ2-1

CDR3 protein: CASRKTGVSDEQYF
CDR3 DNA: TGCGCCAGCCGAAAGACAGGGGTCAGCGACGAGCAGTACTTC
V gene: TRBV5-1
clone size: many
D gene: TRBD1
J gene: TRBJ2-7

CDR3 protein: CASSVGRSGAFF
CDR3 DNA: TGTGCCAGCAGCGTCGGGCGGTCGGGAGCTTTCTTT
V gene: TRBV9
clone size: many
D gene: .
J gene: TRBJ1-1

CDR3 protein: CSARAPGLVVYEQYF
CDR3 DNA: TGCAGTGCTAGAGCTCCGGGACTAGTCGTCTACGAGCAGTACTTC
V gene: TRBV20-1
clone size: many
D gene: TRBD2
J gene: TRBJ2-7

CDR3 protein: CASSPSEGSPYNEQFF
CDR3 DNA: TGTGCCAGCAGCCCCTCTGAAGGAAGTCCCTACAATGAGCAGTTCTTC
V gene: TRBV7-8
clone size: many
D gene: .
J gene: TRBJ2-1

CDR3 protein: CASTGGLIGATNEKLFF
CDR3 DNA: TGCGCCAGCACCGGTGGCCTCATTGGAGCAACTAATGAAAAACTGTTTTTT
V gene: TRBV5-1
clone size: many
D gene: .
J gene: TRBJ1-4

CDR3 protein: CASSQDREAYEQYF
CDR3 DNA: TGCGCCAGCAGCCAAGACAGGGAAGCCTACGAGCAGTACTTC
V gene: TRBV4-3
clone size: many
D gene: .
J gene: TRBJ2-7

CDR3 protein: CSARHPGTVGNTIYF
CDR3 DNA: TGCAGTGCCCGCCACCCCGGGACAGTTGGAAACACCATATATTTT
V gene: TRBV20-1
clone size: many
D gene: TRBD1
J gene: TRBJ1-3

CDR3 protein: CASSPDKPNLLPQWRSPLHF
CDR3 DNA: TGTGCCAGCAGTCCTGATAAACCCAATTTACTCCCCCAGTGGAGGTCACCCCTCCACTTT
V gene: TRBV28
clone size: .
D gene: .
J gene: TRBJ1-6

CDR3 protein: CASSLGGSNYGYTF
CDR3 DNA: TGTGCCAGCAGCTTAGGGGGATCTAACTATGGCTACACCTTC
V gene: TRBV7-6
clone size: many
D gene: .
J gene: TRBJ1-2

CDR3 protein: CASSLVGGGNYEQYF
CDR3 DNA: TGTGCCAGCAGCTTAGTAGGGGGCGGAAACTACGAGCAGTACTTC
V gene: TRBV7-2
clone size: .
D gene: TRBD1
J gene: TRBJ2-7

CDR3 protein: CASSYGLTGSYGYTF
CDR3 DNA: TGTGCCAGCAGTTACGGTTTGACAGGGAGCTATGGCTACACCTTC
V gene: TRBV6-5
clone size: many
D gene: TRBD1
J gene: TRBJ1-2

CDR3 protein: CASSLDVRNTEAFF
CDR3 DNA: TGTGCCAGCAGCTTAGACGTAAGGAACACTGAAGCTTTCTTT
V gene: TRBV7-8
clone size: many
D gene: .
J gene: TRBJ1-1

CDR3 protein: CASTSRGPGEQFF
CDR3 DNA: TGTGCCAGCACCTCCCGGGGCCCGGGGGAGCAGTTCTTC
V gene: TRBV7-9
clone size: many
D gene: .
J gene: TRBJ2-1

CDR3 protein: CASSPDHYGYTF
CDR3 DNA: TGCGCCAGCAGCCCTGATCACTATGGCTACACCTTC
V gene: TRBV5-1
clone size: many
D gene: .
J gene: TRBJ1-2

CDR3 protein: CSLGGTQETQYF
CDR3 DNA: TGCAGCCTGGGGGGGACGCAAGAGACCCAGTACTTC
V gene: TRBV29-1
clone size: many
D gene: TRBD2
J gene: TRBJ2-5

CDR3 protein: CASSLTGMGETQYF
CDR3 DNA: TGTGCCAGCAGTTTAACAGGGATGGGGGAGACCCAGTACTTC
V gene: TRBV11-2
clone size: many
D gene: .
J gene: TRBJ2-5

CDR3 protein: CSAEAGTLRGSTDTQYF
CDR3 DNA: TGCAGTGCTGAGGCGGGCACTCTTAGGGGTAGCACAGATACGCAGTATTTT
V gene: TRBV20-1
clone size: many
D gene: .
J gene: TRBJ2-3

CDR3 protein: CATSDTNHEQFF
CDR3 DNA: TGTGCCACCAGTGATACGAACCATGAGCAGTTCTTC
V gene: TRBV24-1
clone size: many
D gene: .
J gene: TRBJ2-1

CDR3 protein: CASSFRTGGQPQHF
CDR3 DNA: TGTGCCAGCAGTTTCCGCACAGGGGGTCAGCCCCAGCATTTT
V gene: TRBV6-5
clone size: .
D gene: TRBD1
J gene: TRBJ1-5

CDR3 protein: CASSPATVLDTEAFF
CDR3 DNA: TGTGCCAGCTCACCGGCGACAGTGTTGGACACTGAAGCTTTCTTT
V gene: TRBV18
clone size: many
D gene: .
J gene: TRBJ1-1

CDR3 protein: CASSIGLLYYGEQYF
CDR3 DNA: TGTGCCAGCAGTATCGGACTACTCTATTACGGCGAGCAGTACTTC
V gene: TRBV7-2
clone size: many
D gene: .
J gene: TRBJ2-7

CDR3 protein: CSALPSRQATNEKLFF
CDR3 DNA: TGCAGTGCCCTCCCCTCACGGCAAGCAACTAATGAAAAACTGTTTTTT
V gene: TRBV20-1
clone size: .
D gene: .
J gene: TRBJ1-4

CDR3 protein: CSASNNQPQHF
CDR3 DNA: TGCAGTGCTAGTAACAATCAGCCCCAGCATTTT
V gene: TRBV20-1
clone size: many
D gene: .
J gene: TRBJ1-5

CDR3 protein: CATSRDTGDTQYF
CDR3 DNA: TGTGCCACCAGCAGAGATACGGGAGATACGCAGTATTTT
V gene: TRBV15
clone size: many
D gene: .
J gene: TRBJ2-3

CDR3 protein: CASSSLGGLSTQYF
CDR3 DNA: TGTGCCAGCAGCTCTCTAGGGGGACTCTCAACGCAGTATTTT
V gene: TRBV7-2
clone size: many
D gene: .
J gene: TRBJ2-3

CDR3 protein: CASSTPREGHSGANVLTF
CDR3 DNA: TGTGCCAGCAGTACGCCGCGGGAGGGTCACTCTGGGGCCAACGTCCTGACTTTC
V gene: TRBV28
clone size: many
D gene: TRBD2
J gene: TRBJ2-6

CDR3 protein: CASSQDTESDTQYF
CDR3 DNA: TGCGCCAGCAGCCAAGATACGGAGTCTGATACGCAGTATTTT
V gene: TRBV4-1
clone size: many
D gene: .
J gene: TRBJ2-3

CDR3 protein: CASGLTGTGNTIYF
CDR3 DNA: TGTGCCAGCGGCTTAACAGGGACTGGAAACACCATATATTTT
V gene: TRBV12-3/TRBV12-4
clone size: many
D gene: .
J gene: TRBJ1-3

CDR3 protein: CASSSSDRGGEQYF
CDR3 DNA: TGTGCCAGCAGTTCCTCAGACAGGGGAGGGGAGCAGTACTTC
V gene: TRBV12-3/TRBV12-4
clone size: .
D gene: .
J gene: TRBJ2-7

CDR3 protein: CSARVGGTEAFF
CDR3 DNA: TGCAGTGCTAGAGTAGGGGGCACTGAAGCTTTCTTT
V gene: TRBV20-1
clone size: many
D gene: .
J gene: TRBJ1-1

CDR3 protein: CASSEGSTGNYGYTF
CDR3 DNA: TGTGCCAGCAGCGAGGGATCTACAGGGAACTATGGCTACACCTTC
V gene: TRBV9
clone size: many
D gene: .
J gene: TRBJ1-2

CDR3 protein: CASSRIAGPSTDTQYF
CDR3 DNA: TGTGCCAGCAGCCGAATAGCGGGCCCTAGCACAGATACGCAGTATTTT
V gene: TRBV11-2
clone size: few
D gene: TRBD2
J gene: TRBJ2-3